A single sample is the source of the 22 T cell receptor beta chains below, sequenced in a study of human T cells and chemical hapten exposure. MiXCR, applied by TCRdb to the RACE reads, yields one record per CDR3 protein. This table has approximately 320,000 distinct CDR3 sequences, approximately 5.8% appearing once. The time point: pre-sensitization, week 0. This sample's treatment: therapeutic diphenylcyclopropenone sensitization with weekly scalp DPC. Sequences were derived from whole blood, sampled in connection with sensitization to the hapten diphenylcyclopropenone (DPC). These receptors were obtained from a woman between 18 and 29 years old with alopecia areata. Some clones in this sample may be carry-over from other donors' samples.

This clonotype was observed a handful of times. The chain has TRBV28 and TRBJ2-7; D might be TRBD1 (6 bases). Trimming shortened V by 5 bases and J by 2 bases, and 7 bases separated the two germline ends. The V gene's germline CDR1 is MDHEN and CDR2 SYDVKM. The CDR3 consists of 12 residues. The CDR3 reads CASSTGPYEQYF. Written as DNA, the CDR3 is TGTGCCAGCAGTACAGGGCCCTACGAGCAGTACTTC.

There are many counts of this clonotype. The V and J genes are TRBV9 and TRBJ2-2; D gene ambiguous. Germline V gives CDR1 SGDLS, CDR2 YYNGEE. The CDR3 contains 12 residues. The V and J ends lost 0 bases and 5 bases respectively, with 2 bases between them. Written as DNA, the CDR3 is TGTGCCAGCAGCGTAGTTACCGGGGAGCTGTTTTTT. Its translation is CASSVVTGELFF.

This chain uses TRBV4-2 with TRBJ2-7; D not resolved. Germline CDR1 is LGHNA and CDR2 is YNFKEQ. With 0 bases removed from V and 1 base from J, the gap between germline ends came to 13 bases. The CDR3 has 16 amino acids. CDR3 sequence reads: CASSQDVQLLSYEQYF. As DNA, the CDR3 is TGTGCCAGCAGCCAAGATGTACAGCTACTATCCTACGAGCAGTACTTC.

In this sample, this clonotype turned up many times. In nucleotides, the CDR3 is TGTGCCAGCAGAAGGGACAGGGGTAATTCACCCCTCCACTTT. Translation: CASRRDRGNSPLHF. The chain employs TRBV6-6 and TRBJ1-6; 10 positions agree with TRBD1. The CDR3 is 14 residues long. Trimming cost V 6 bases and J 6 bases; bases outside gene matches: 2. Germline V CDR1 and CDR2: MNHNY, SVGAGI (reference sequence).

The chain couples TRBV6-5 to TRBJ2-7; 10 bases map to TRBD2. The CDR3 length is 16 residues. CDR1 and CDR2 (germline): MNHEY, SVGAGI. V lost 5 bases, J lost 1 base, and 8 bases stayed unmatched. CDR3 sequence (DNA): TGTGCCAGCAGTCTAATAGCGGGGGGAGGGTCCTACGAGCAGTACTTC. Amino acid sequence: CASSLIAGGGSYEQYF.

This clonotype has at least ten counts. The chain has TRBV7-2 and TRBJ2-3; D perhaps matches TRBD1 (6 bases). The CDR3 covers 17 residues. Germline V gene lookup returns CDR1 SGHTA and CDR2 FQGNSA. V shed 0 bases and J shed 0 bases, with 13 bases lying between them. The CDR3 loop reads CASSLATTGHSTDTQYF. The CDR3 nucleotides read TGTGCCAGCAGCTTAGCGACGACAGGCCACAGCACAGATACGCAGTATTTT. The complete variable domain, with remaining parts taken from reference TRBV7-2 and TRBJ2-3, reads GAGVSQSPSNKVTEKGKDVELRCDPISGHTALYWYRQSLGQGLEFLIYFQGNSAPDKSGLPSDRFSAERTGGSVSTLTIQRTQQEDSAVYLCASSLATTGHSTDTQYFGPGTRLTVL.

The rearrangement joins TRBV18 to TRBJ2-7, with D unresolved. V lost 3 bases and J 3 bases, leaving 12 bases between the germline ends. There are 14 residues in the CDR3. Germline V CDR1 and CDR2: KGHSH, LQKENI. The CDR3 nucleotides read TGTGCCAGCTCACCGCCCTCGAAGAACTACGAGCAGTACTTC. Translation gives CASSPPSKNYEQYF.

This clonotype was found many times. The junction shows a germline mismatch at one end, possibly a read error. CDR3 DNA sequence: TGTGCTAGCAGCTCGGACATTGGGCAGCCCCAGCATTTT. Translation gives CASSSDIGQPQHF. The rearrangement uses TRBV7-7 and TRBJ1-5; D is possibly TRBD1 (5 bases). Germline CDR1 and CDR2: SSHAT and FNYEAQ (reference sequence). The CDR3 consists of 13 residues.

V and J are TRBV2 and TRBJ2-6; D not certain. Germline-derived CDR1 and CDR2 are SNHLY and FYNNEI. The CDR3 extends over 17 amino acids. Trimming removed 6 bases from V and 0 bases from J, with 15 bases in between. CDR3 nucleotide sequence: TGTGCCAGCAGCGGCACCGGGCCAAGCTCTGGGGCCAACGTCCTGACTTTC. Translated, it gives CASSGTGPSSGANVLTF.

This clonotype occurred many times. This chain connects TRBV11-2 to TRBJ1-2; D may be TRBD1 (6 bases). Trimming took off 1 base at V and 3 bases at J, with 15 bases between the two ends. Per germline, CDR1 SGHAT and CDR2 FQNNGV. The CDR3 runs to 16 residues. CDR3 coding DNA: TGTGCCAGCAGCTTAGGAGGTGGACAGAGGCACTATGGCTACACCTTC. This gives the protein CASSLGGGQRHYGYTF.

Regarding this clonotype: The CDR3 end shows no conserved phenylalanine or tryptophan, and so a read error is likely. The DNA of the CDR3 is TGTGCCAGCAGTTTAGCGCAGGCCGATGAAGCTTTCTCT. This sequence encodes CASSLAQADEAFS. The chain combines TRBV12-3 or TRBV12-4 with TRBJ1-1, with D hard to call. V lost 0 bases and J 7 bases, leaving 9 bases between the germline ends. The CDR3 runs to 13 residues.

At least ten counts were recorded for this clonotype. The J gene is TRBJ2-3, the V gene TRBV13; D remains unclear. V dropped 5 bases and J dropped 2 bases, with 11 bases sitting between them. The CDR3 is made up of 14 amino acids. Looked up from germline, CDR1 is PRHDT and CDR2 is FYEKMQ (reference sequence). The CDR3: CASSPSLSTDTQYF. For the CDR3, the DNA is TGTGCCAGCAGCCCCTCCCTCTCCACAGATACGCAGTATTTT.

This clonotype has only a few counts. The chain employs TRBV7-9 and TRBJ1-2; D ambiguous. The CDR3 is 14 residues long. Between the trimmed V and J ends, which lost 2 bases and 4 bases, there was a span of 11 bases. Germline V gene lookup returns CDR1 SEHNR and CDR2 FQNEAQ (reference sequence). The CDR3 is CASSLNSPFYGYTF. CDR3 in DNA: TGTGCCAGCAGCTTAAACAGTCCTTTCTATGGCTACACCTTC. Together with reference TRBV7-9 and TRBJ1-2, the CDR3 gives the full variable domain: DTGVSQNPRHKITKRGQNVTFRCDPISEHNRLYWYRQTLGQGPEFLTYFQNEAQLEKSRLLSDRFSAERPKGSFSTLEIQRTEQGDSAMYLCASSLNSPFYGYTFGSGTRLTVV.

This clonotype has at least ten counts. The chain joins TRBV20-1 to TRBJ2-7, with 8 bases that match TRBD1. V dropped 6 bases and J dropped 3; count of bases not matched to a gene: 7. The CDR3 consists of 13 residues. Germline V gene lookup returns CDR1 DFQATT and CDR2 SNEGSKA (reference sequence). CDR3 DNA sequence: TGCAGTGCCCAACCGGACAGGGACTACGAGCAGTACTTC. The encoded protein is CSAQPDRDYEQYF.

This clonotype showed up many times. The chain couples TRBV6-5 to TRBJ2-3; D is possibly TRBD1 (6 bases). The V and J ends lost 6 bases and 2 bases respectively, with 12 bases between them. There are 14 residues in the CDR3. CDR1 and CDR2 from the germline V gene are MNHEY and SVGAGI. CDR3 residues: CASSPQGSTDTQYF. The DNA for the CDR3 is TGTGCCAGCAGCCCCCAGGGGTCCACAGATACGCAGTATTTT.

This sequence joins TRBV7-2 and TRBJ2-4; D is possibly TRBD1 or TRBD2 (5 bases each). Germline V lookup: CDR1 SGHTA, CDR2 FQGNSA. This CDR3 contains 12 residues. With 5 bases removed from V and 13 bases from J, the gap between germline ends came to 15 bases. The CDR3 protein is CASSVTGRKQYF. The CDR3 DNA sequence: TGTGCCAGCAGCGTAACGGGACGTAAACAGTACTTC.

In its sample, this clonotype was seen many times. Here the CDR3 reads CASSPIQAVQETQYF. In DNA, the CDR3 is TGTGCCAGCAGCCCAATCCAAGCGGTCCAAGAGACCCAGTACTTC. The chain has TRBV7-9 and TRBJ2-5; possible D gene TRBD2, 5 bases. The V and J ends lost 5 bases and 1 base respectively, with 14 bases between them. Looked up from germline, CDR1 is SEHNR and CDR2 is FQNEAQ (reference sequence). The CDR3 is 15 residues long.

There are a few counts of this clonotype. This chain joins TRBV18 and TRBJ1-6; no firm D call. This CDR3 is built from 15 residues. In germline, CDR1 is KGHSH, CDR2 LQKENI. Trimming removed 1 base from V and 6 bases from J, with 10 bases in between. The CDR3 sequence is CASSPLGLFNSPLHF. In DNA, the CDR3 is TGTGCCAGCTCACCACTCGGTCTCTTTAATTCACCCCTCCACTTT.

The rearrangement links TRBV7-9 to TRBJ2-3, with a possible D match to TRBD2 (8 bases). This CDR3 is 18 amino acids long. Germline CDR1 is SEHNR and CDR2 is FQNEAQ (reference sequence). The ends were cut back, 2 bases at V and 9 bases at J, with 27 bases in the middle. For the CDR3, the DNA is TGTGCCAGCAGCTTAAGAATGGACAGGACTAGCTATAAAGGAACGCAGTATTTT. Its translation is CASSLRMDRTSYKGTQYF.

Many counts were recorded for this clonotype. This chain uses TRBV7-8 with TRBJ2-3, with D unclear. Germline CDR1 SGHVS, CDR2 FQNEAQ. Trimming left V 0 bases short and J 2 bases short, with 9 bases between. The CDR3 has 15 residues. CDR3 nucleotides: TGTGCCAGCAGCTTAGCCGTTAGCTCCACAGATACGCAGTATTTT. Translation gives CASSLAVSSTDTQYF.

This clonotype was counted at least ten times. The chain couples TRBV12-3 or TRBV12-4 to TRBJ1-4, with 9 positions matching TRBD1. The CDR3 runs to 16 residues. V dropped 6 bases and J dropped 5; count of bases not matched to a gene: 10. The CDR3 nucleotides are TGTGCCAGCAGCCGAGGGCAACAGGGGGCCAATGAAAAACTGTTTTTT. This sequence encodes CASSRGQQGANEKLFF.

In DNA, the CDR3 is TGTGCCAGCAGCTTAGGGGGGCCCGGGACAGATACGCAGTATTTT. It encodes CASSLGGPGTDTQYF. The gene calls are TRBV11-2 and TRBJ2-3; D possibly corresponds to TRBD1 (6 bases). Trimming took off 1 base at V and 3 bases at J, with 11 bases between the two ends. The CDR3 runs to 15 residues. Germline V gene sequence: CDR1 SGHAT, CDR2 FQNNGV.